The next 29 T cell receptor beta chains were all read from a single sample in a study of T-cell memory formation after mild COVID-19. From the 5' RACE reads, TCRdb called clonotypes with MiXCR, one entry per CDR3 protein. This table has over 450,000 distinct CDR3 sequences, roughly 20% appearing once. The material sequenced was PBMCs or a T cell subset sorted from them (not recorded which). These receptors came from an adult woman who had mild COVID-19 (a few samples of this study predate the infection). Cell type and time point are not known.

The V and J genes are TRBV5-1 and TRBJ2-5, with 7 positions matching TRBD1. The CDR3 runs 16 residues. The germline CDR1 and CDR2 sequences are SGHRS and YFSETQ. J was trimmed by 5 bases and V by 0 bases; bases with no gene match: 10. The CDR3 DNA follows: TGCGCCAGCAGCTTGGTCGAGGGGGCAGGAAGGGAGACCCAGTACTTC. Translated, it gives CASSLVEGAGRETQYF.

V usage is TRBV15 and J usage is TRBJ1-6; D might be TRBD1 (6 bases). CDR1 LNHNV and CDR2 YYDKDF come from the germline V gene (reference sequence). The CDR3 covers 18 residues. Trimming cost V 5 bases and J 10 bases, with 27 bases left between them. The CDR3: CATSHKAQGMRRGSPLHF. Written as DNA, the CDR3 is TGTGCCACCAGCCATAAGGCACAGGGCATGCGAAGAGGCTCACCCCTCCACTTT. Full variable domain (outside the CDR3, taken from reference TRBV15 and TRBJ1-6): DAMVIQNPRYQVTQFGKPVTLSCSQTLNHNVMYWYQQKSSQAPKLLFHYYDKDFNNEADTPDNFQSRRPNTSFCFLDIRSPGLGDTAMYLCATSHKAQGMRRGSPLHFGNGTRLTVT.

The V gene is TRBV7-2, the J gene TRBJ1-1; D is undetermined. With 5 bases removed from V and 1 base from J, the gap between germline ends came to 11 bases. CDR3 size: 14 residues. CDR1 and CDR2 from the germline V gene are SGHTA and FQGNSA. CDR3 sequence (DNA): TGTGCCAGCAGCATAAAGAGGGCGAACACTGAAGCTTTCTTT. As protein: CASSIKRANTEAFF.

The gene calls are TRBV11-2 and TRBJ1-2, with a weak D call TRBD1 (6 bases). Germline V CDR1 and CDR2: SGHAT, FQNNGV. This CDR3 spans 14 amino acids. The germline V and J ends were trimmed by 2 bases and 3 bases, with 10 bases remaining between them. In nucleotides, the CDR3 is TGTGCCAGCAGCTTAACCGGACAGTACTATGGCTACACCTTC. This translates into CASSLTGQYYGYTF.

This clonotype was counted a few times. This chain links TRBV30 with TRBJ2-1, with no clear D. CDR3 length: 10 amino acids. Per the germline V gene, CDR1 is GTSNPN and CDR2 is SVGIG (reference sequence). V was clipped by 3 bases and J by 7 bases, with 4 bases between them. The CDR3 nucleotides read TGTGCCTGGAGGGAAAATGAGCAGTTCTTC. Residues: CAWRENEQFF.

The table lists this clonotype with many counts. This rearrangement joins TRBV13 to TRBJ1-1; possible D gene TRBD1, 5 bases. Germline lookup yields CDR1 PRHDT and CDR2 FYEKMQ (reference sequence). V was cut by 5 bases and J by 0 bases, with 22 bases left in between. The CDR3 covers 18 residues. The CDR3 here is CASSGAGTFLGLNTEAFF. CDR3 DNA sequence: TGTGCCAGCAGCGGCGCCGGGACGTTCCTGGGGCTGAACACTGAAGCTTTCTTT. The full variable domain, its missing parts supplied by reference TRBV13 and TRBJ1-1, is AAGVIQSPRHLIKEKRETATLKCYPIPRHDTVYWYQQGPGQDPQFLISFYEKMQSDKGSIPDRFSAQQFSDYHSELNMSSLELGDSALYFCASSGAGTFLGLNTEAFFGQGTRLTVV.

The sample holds a few counts of this clonotype. The chain combines TRBV18 with TRBJ2-3; D gene uncertain. Trimming stripped 2 bases from V and 5 bases from J, with 8 bases between. The CDR3 is 13 residues long. Germline CDR1 reads KGHSH; CDR2 reads LQKENI. CDR3 in amino acids: CASSPGSGDTQYF. The CDR3, as DNA: TGTGCCAGCTCACCAGGGTCTGGAGATACGCAGTATTTT.

This clonotype occurred a few times. V is TRBV7-9 and J is TRBJ2-7; 7 bases match TRBD1. This CDR3 comprises 14 residues. CDR1 is SEHNR, CDR2 FQNEAQ, per germline (reference sequence). V dropped 5 bases and J dropped 2; count of bases not matched to a gene: 6. The CDR3 DNA reads TGTGCCAGCAGCACTAAGGGACAGCCCTACGAGCAGTACTTC. This encodes CASSTKGQPYEQYF.

The rearrangement joins TRBV7-9 to TRBJ1-6; D unresolved. The germline V and J ends were trimmed by 1 base and 14 bases, with 12 bases remaining between them. The CDR3 totals 13 residues. In germline, CDR1 is SEHNR, CDR2 FQNEAQ (reference sequence). The CDR3 loop reads CASSLVTDESLHF. The CDR3 nucleotides are TGTGCCAGCAGCTTAGTGACCGACGAATCCCTCCACTTT.

J is TRBJ2-7 and V is TRBV5-5; 8 nucleotides align to TRBD1. Germline CDR1 reads SGHKS; CDR2 reads YYEKEE (reference sequence). The CDR3 extends over 17 amino acids. With V trimmed by 4 bases and J by 4 bases, 16 bases remained unmatched. The CDR3 sequence is CASSARLQGAWGYEQYF. The CDR3 DNA follows: TGTGCCAGCAGCGCTCGACTGCAGGGGGCCTGGGGTTACGAGCAGTACTTC.

The rearrangement uses TRBV5-1 and TRBJ1-2; TRBD1 agrees at 8 bases. The CDR3 is 18 amino acids. Germline-derived CDR1 and CDR2 are SGHRS and YFSETQ. V was clipped by 0 bases and J by 0 bases; unmatched bases: 10. The CDR3 DNA follows: TGCGCCAGCAGCTTGGGGCCGGACAGGGAACCGCCTAACTATGGCTACACCTTC. Residues: CASSLGPDREPPNYGYTF.

The rearrangement links TRBV2 to TRBJ1-2, with 9 bases lining up with TRBD1. The germline gives CDR1 SNHLY, CDR2 FYNNEI. The CDR3 extends over 12 amino acids. V trimming: 11 bases; J trimming: 6 bases; junction bases outside the gene matches: 7. CDR3 region: CAREGQGNGYTF. The DNA of the CDR3 is TGTGCCCGCGAGGGACAGGGAAATGGCTACACCTTC.

This clonotype was counted only a few times. The chain uses TRBV4-1 and TRBJ2-7; D ambiguous. Trimming stripped 1 base from V and 3 bases from J, with 13 bases between. CDR1 and CDR2 (germline): MGHRA, YSYEKL. The CDR3 is made up of 15 amino acids. CDR3 sequence: CASSQVRGDFYEQYF. CDR3 coding DNA: TGCGCCAGCAGCCAAGTTCGCGGAGACTTCTACGAGCAGTACTTC.

This clonotype was counted a few times. The chain combines TRBV7-9 with TRBJ2-1; D perhaps matches TRBD2 (6 bases). The CDR3 runs to 15 residues. V gave up 5 bases and J gave up 0 bases, with 11 bases separating them. Germline-derived CDR1 and CDR2 are SEHNR and FQNEAQ (reference sequence). The CDR3 bases are TGTGCCAGCAGCCTTCTAGCGCACTCCTACAATGAGCAGTTCTTC. Residues: CASSLLAHSYNEQFF.

This sequence joins TRBV7-2 and TRBJ2-3; D may be TRBD2 (5 bases). This CDR3 contains 14 residues. Trimming shortened V by 8 bases and J by 3 bases, and 15 bases separated the two germline ends. Germline V CDR1 and CDR2: SGHTA, FQGNSA. DNA of the CDR3: TGTGCCAGCCGACTTGTTAGGGAGACAGATACGCAGTATTTT. Translating it yields CASRLVRETDTQYF.

The chain has TRBV7-2 and TRBJ2-7; 7 bases map to TRBD1. With V trimmed by 8 bases and J by 0 bases, 10 bases remained unmatched. Germline V CDR1 and CDR2: SGHTA, FQGNSA. CDR3 length: 15 amino acids. The CDR3 spells CASHMIGGFSYEQYF. The CDR3, as DNA: TGTGCCAGCCACATGATAGGGGGCTTCTCCTACGAGCAGTACTTC.

This clonotype was counted ten times or more. The chain employs TRBV27 and TRBJ2-1; possible D gene TRBD2, 6 bases. Germline V lookup: CDR1 MNHEY, CDR2 SMNVEV (reference sequence). V was cut by 5 bases and J by 8 bases, with 16 bases left in between. This CDR3 comprises 14 residues. The CDR3 region is CASSNSYSGDEQFF. The DNA for the CDR3 is TGTGCCAGCAGTAACTCATATAGCGGAGATGAGCAGTTCTTC.

The chain couples TRBV5-1 to TRBJ1-2; no reliable D call. The CDR3 runs 13 residues. Germline-derived CDR1 and CDR2 are SGHRS and YFSETQ. Trimming pared 0 bases from V and 10 bases from J, leaving 13 bases between. CDR3 DNA sequence: TGCGCCAGCAGCTTGGGTAGGACTGAGTACTACACCTTC. Translating it yields CASSLGRTEYYTF.

This clonotype was seen only a few times. This chain links TRBV5-1 with TRBJ1-2; 8 bases map to TRBD1. Per germline, CDR1 SGHRS and CDR2 YFSETQ. V shed 2 bases, J shed 7 bases, and the junction held 10 bases outside the gene matches. CDR3 length: 15 residues. The CDR3 loop is CASSLTGGSSVGYTF. As DNA, the CDR3 is TGCGCCAGCAGCTTAACAGGGGGATCTTCCGTTGGCTACACCTTC.

This clonotype came up a few times. This rearrangement joins TRBV10-3 to TRBJ2-3; D might be TRBD1 (6 bases). Trimming left V 3 bases short and J 8 bases short, with 15 bases between. CDR3 length: 14 residues. Germline lookup yields CDR1 ENHRY and CDR2 SYGVKD. The CDR3 sequence: CAISDRQVGPTQYF. CDR3 DNA sequence: TGTGCCATCAGTGATCGACAGGTAGGGCCTACGCAGTATTTT.

This clonotype was detected only a few times. DNA for the CDR3: TGCAGCGTTGAGGTGCAACTATCCTACGAGCAGTACTTC. Translation gives CSVEVQLSYEQYF. The chain combines TRBV29-1 with TRBJ2-7; no clear D gene. The CDR3 is made up of 13 amino acids. Trimming pared 3 bases from V and 1 base from J, leaving 10 bases between. Germline V CDR1 and CDR2: SQVTM, ANQGSEA.

This clonotype was detected a few times. The V gene is TRBV4-1, the J gene TRBJ2-2; a weak D match, TRBD1 (5 bases). The germline gives CDR1 MGHRA, CDR2 YSYEKL. This CDR3 comprises 17 residues. V lost 0 bases and J lost 4, with 15 bases in between. The CDR3: CASSQEFQGRSTGELFF. DNA of the CDR3: TGCGCCAGCAGCCAAGAATTTCAGGGAAGGTCCACCGGGGAGCTGTTTTTT.

Note on this clonotype: Mismatch with germline at one junction end may stem from a read error. The J gene is TRBJ2-1, the V gene TRBV27, with TRBD2 matching 7 bases. From germline, CDR1 is MNHEY and CDR2 SMNVEV (reference sequence). The CDR3 is made up of 12 amino acids. The CDR3: CASTGGINEQFF. The CDR3 DNA is TGTGCCAGCACGGGAGGTATTAATGAGCAATTCTTC.

Only a few counts were recorded for this clonotype. The chain recombines TRBV29-1 with TRBJ2-7, with 7 nucleotides matching TRBD2. CDR3 size: 17 residues. V lost 6 bases and J lost 5; bases outside the gene matches: 22. Germline CDR1 and CDR2: SQVTM and ANQGSEA. The CDR3 sequence is CSVQQDQLAGVWNEQYF. CDR3 DNA sequence: TGCAGCGTGCAACAGGACCAACTGGCGGGGGTATGGAACGAGCAGTACTTC.

This clonotype was found a few times. The J gene is TRBJ2-7, the V gene TRBV12-3 or TRBV12-4; TRBD2 matches at 10 bases. The CDR3 consists of 16 residues. V gave up 3 bases and J gave up 6 bases; unmatched junction bases: 11. The CDR3 region is CASSLGVAGGFGEQYF. Here the CDR3 DNA reads TGTGCCAGCAGTTTGGGGGTAGCGGGAGGTTTTGGCGAGCAGTACTTC.

The J gene is TRBJ2-7, the V gene TRBV24-1; a possible D gene is TRBD1 (6 bases). The germline V gene has CDR1 KGHDR and CDR2 SFDVKD. This CDR3 has 15 residues. V shed 5 bases and J shed 5 bases, with 18 bases lying between them. CDR3: CATSATGSSANEQYF. The CDR3 DNA reads as TGTGCCACCAGTGCTACAGGGTCCTCCGCTAACGAGCAGTACTTC.

The J gene is TRBJ1-4, the V gene TRBV9; TRBD1 might be the D (5 bases). The V gene's germline CDR1 is SGDLS and CDR2 YYNGEE. V dropped 3 bases and J dropped 5 bases, with 17 bases sitting between them. The CDR3 runs 16 residues. The DNA of the CDR3 is TGTGCCAGCAGCGCCTTTCGGGACGCGGGCAATGAAAAACTGTTTTTT. Its protein product is CASSAFRDAGNEKLFF. The full variable domain, in which reference TRBV9 and TRBJ1-4 provide the parts outside the CDR3, is DSGVTQTPKHLITATGQRVTLRCSPRSGDLSVYWYQQSLDQGLQFLIQYYNGEERAKGNILERFSAQQFPDLHSELNLSSLELGDSALYFCASSAFRDAGNEKLFFGSGTQLSVL.

The chain combines TRBV23-1 with TRBJ2-7; 9 bases map to TRBD2. TRBV23-1 is filed as an ORF, its function uncertain. The ends lost 3 bases at V and 3 bases at J; junction bases unmatched: 6. This CDR3 contains 15 residues. The CDR3 nucleotides read TGCGCCAGCAGTCAGCAGACTAGCGGCTACTACGAGCAGTACTTC. Its protein is CASSQQTSGYYEQYF.

This clonotype was recorded a few times. J is TRBJ2-7 and V is TRBV11-3, with D perhaps TRBD2 (6 bases). Trimming left V 5 bases short and J 3 bases short, with 14 bases between. The CDR3 runs 14 residues. The germline gives CDR1 SGHNT, CDR2 YENEEA. CDR3 loop: CASSLRELGYEQYF. CDR3 DNA: TGTGCCAGCAGCCTCCGGGAGTTGGGCTACGAGCAGTACTTC.